This record concerns one TCR beta chain sequence. The method was immunoSEQ multiplex PCR; TCRdb's version includes in-frame clones alone and lacks a portion of them. The data contain about 130,000 clones, 75% to 90% of them seen just once; the ten biggest clones take up around 9%. This sample was included in a study of cytomegalovirus exposure and HLA in healthy donors. The V gene's germline CDR1 is SGHTA and CDR2 FQGNSA. Trimming took off 0 bases at V and 3 bases at J, with 12 bases between the two ends. CDR3 length equals 15 residues. The source material was PBMCs. The origin of this receptor is a woman younger than 30 in good health and CMV-seropositive. The chain carries TRBV7-2 and TRBJ2-7; TRBD2 is a possible D gene (7 bases). The chain's CDR3 is CASSLAGGPHYEQYF. CDR3 DNA: TGTGCCAGCAGCTTAGCGGGGGGGCCCCACTACGAGCAGTACTTC.